This TCR beta chain was identified during a study of T-cell reconstitution after alpha-beta-depleted transplantation in children. V gave up 2 bases and J gave up 13 bases, with 10 bases separating them. The CDR3 is 11 amino acids. Germline CDR1 and CDR2: SGHNT and YYREEE (reference sequence). Library preparation (for TCRbeta) was performed with unique molecular identifiers. TCRdb reprocessed the PCR reads with MiXCR, giving one entry per CDR3 protein. The top ten clones hold around 4.5% of a sample with hundreds of thousands of distinct CDR3 sequences, roughly 13% of them seen once. This sequence was found in a human donor who donated a stem cell graft to a child with Fanconi anemia. V gene TRBV5-4 combines with J gene TRBJ2-1; D is ambiguous. The material was PBMCs, obtained from the stem cell graft. CDR3 coding DNA: TGTGCCAGCAGCTTCGGAGAGAGACAGTTCTTC. Translating it yields CASSFGERQFF.